The 19 T cell receptor beta chains in this list originate from one sample, sequenced in a study of blood T cell repertoires in COVID-19 (dated by TCRdb to about 2020). Library creation used the immunoSEQ multiplex PCR assay. TCRdb took this table from immuneACCESS and kept in-frame rearrangements with V and J called. Such tables lack part of the clones; where checked against another copy, unresolved V genes explain under half of the gap, and the rest is unexplained. The sample table shows around 110,000 clones, and less than 80% are seen once. The leading ten clones occupy more than 5% of the sample. The sequencing sample was made of peripheral blood. The receptors stem from a man at least 80 years old with COVID-19, enrolled during active disease.

V is TRBV6-2 or TRBV6-3 and J is TRBJ1-1; 8 bases map to TRBD1. The germline V gene has CDR1 MNHEY and CDR2 SVGEGT. The V gene end was trimmed by 0 bases and the J gene end by 0 bases; junction bases not matched to a gene: 6. The CDR3 has 17 amino acids. The CDR3 region is CASSYSPAGGLNTEAFF. Written as DNA, the CDR3 is TGTGCCAGCAGTTACTCGCCGGCAGGGGGCTTGAACACTGAAGCTTTCTTT.

This clone was seen many times. The chain joins TRBV10-1 to TRBJ2-4, with D unclear. Germline V gene sequence: CDR1 WNHNN, CDR2 SYGVQD (reference sequence). V lost 3 bases and J 7 bases, leaving 10 bases between the germline ends. This CDR3 has 13 amino acids. CDR3 loop: CASSDNTENIQYF. In DNA form, the CDR3 reads TGCGCCAGCAGTGATAATACGGAGAACATTCAGTACTTC.

V and J are TRBV3-1 (or the pseudogene TRBV3-2) and TRBJ1-3; tentative D call: TRBD1 (6 bases). The CDR3 sequence is 18 residues long. V shed 4 bases and J shed 0 bases, with 19 bases lying between them. The germline CDR1 and CDR2 sequences are LGHDT and YNNKEL (reference sequence). For the CDR3, the DNA is TGTGCCAGCAGCCGGGGCCCGTACGGCAGGGGCTCTGGAAACACCATATATTTT. This gives the protein CASSRGPYGRGSGNTIYF.

This chain joins TRBV7-8 and TRBJ2-7; 12 bases are shared with TRBD2. Losses at the gene ends were 1 base for V and 7 bases for J; bases not matched to a gene: 8. The CDR3 consists of 16 residues. Germline loops: CDR1 SGHVS, CDR2 FQNEAQ. Here the CDR3 DNA reads TGTGCCAGCAGCTTAGTGCGGACTAGCGGGACAGGGGAGCAGTACTTC. It yields the protein CASSLVRTSGTGEQYF.

The chain couples TRBV28 to TRBJ1-5, with D possibly matching TRBD1 (6 bases). Per germline, CDR1 MDHEN and CDR2 SYDVKM. CDR3 length: 18 amino acids. The V end lost 2 bases, the J end lost 2 bases, and 19 bases lay between the germline ends. The CDR3: CASSLNTPGADGNQPQHF. The CDR3 bases are TGTGCCAGCAGTTTAAACACTCCAGGGGCGGATGGCAATCAGCCCCAGCATTTT.

The chain couples TRBV18 to TRBJ2-1; 13 bases agree with TRBD2. Looked up from germline, CDR1 is KGHSH and CDR2 is LQKENI. V shed 6 bases and J 8 bases; nucleotides not matched to a gene: 4. The CDR3 length is 14 residues. The CDR3 DNA is TGTGCCAGCTCCGGGACTAGCGGGAAGGATGAGCAGTTCTTC. This encodes CASSGTSGKDEQFF.

The rearrangement links TRBV7-9 to TRBJ2-5; possibly TRBD1 or TRBD2 for D (9 bases each). Trimming cost V 3 bases and J 4 bases, with 27 bases left between them. Germline loops: CDR1 SEHNR, CDR2 FQNEAQ (reference sequence). CDR3 length equals 19 residues. In nucleotides, the CDR3 is TGTGCCAGCAGCTTTAAACAGGGGGCTCGTGGACTAGCGACAGAGACCCAGTACTTC. Translating gives CASSFKQGARGLATETQYF.

The V call is TRBV4-1, the J call TRBJ2-2, with 8 bases lining up with TRBD2. J gave up 6 bases and V 1 base, and 7 bases lay outside the gene matches. Germline V lookup: CDR1 MGHRA, CDR2 YSYEKL. The CDR3 totals 16 residues. As DNA, the CDR3 is TGCGCCAGCAGCCAAGCCAGACTAGCGAGGCCCGGGGAGCTGTTTTTT. It codes for CASSQARLARPGELFF.

CDR3 nucleotides: TGTGCCAGCAGCTTTAGTGACACTGAAGCTTTCTTT. This sequence encodes CASSFSDTEAFF. The rearrangement joins TRBV7-9 to TRBJ1-1; D unresolved. The CDR3 contains 12 residues. With 3 bases removed from V and 3 bases from J, the gap between germline ends came to 5 bases. Germline values: CDR1 SEHNR, CDR2 FQNEAQ (reference sequence).

J is TRBJ2-1 and V is TRBV9, with D possibly TRBD2 on 6 matching bases. Germline V gene data show CDR1 as SGDLS and CDR2 as YYNGEE. This CDR3 spans 13 amino acids. Trimming cost V 5 bases and J 15 bases, with 21 bases left between them. CDR3 residues: CASRASGPRARFF. CDR3 sequence (DNA): TGTGCCAGCAGAGCGAGCGGGCCTCGGGCTCGGTTCTTC. Together with reference TRBV9 and TRBJ2-1, the CDR3 gives the full variable domain: DSGVTQTPKHLITATGQRVTLRCSPRSGDLSVYWYQQSLDQGLQFLIQYYNGEERAKGNILERFSAQQFPDLHSELNLSSLELGDSALYFCASRASGPRARFFGPGTRLTVL.

This rearrangement joins TRBV19 to TRBJ1-5; 8 positions match TRBD1. The CDR3 loop spans 16 amino acids. The V gene end was trimmed by 5 bases and the J gene end by 2 bases; junction bases not matched to a gene: 8. The germline CDR1 and CDR2 sequences are LNHDA and SQIVND (reference sequence). The CDR3 DNA reads as TGTGCCAGTAGTGACATGACAGGGGTTGGCAATCAGCCCCAGCATTTT. The encoded protein is CASSDMTGVGNQPQHF.

The V gene is TRBV27, the J gene TRBJ2-7, with D possibly TRBD2 on 5 matching bases. V was pared by 2 bases and J by 6 bases, with 11 bases between. This CDR3 comprises 13 residues. Per the germline V gene, CDR1 is MNHEY and CDR2 is SMNVEV (reference sequence). The CDR3 protein is CASSLTEAGEQYF. The CDR3 nucleotides read TGTGCCAGCAGTTTAACGGAGGCAGGCGAGCAGTACTTC.

The V and J genes are TRBV19 and TRBJ2-7; possibly TRBD2 for D (7 bases). V was cut by 3 bases and J by 6 bases, with 12 bases left in between. Germline values: CDR1 LNHDA, CDR2 SQIVND (reference sequence). CDR3 length: 13 residues. Here the CDR3 reads CASSMGRGIEQYF. The CDR3 bases are TGTGCCAGTAGTATGGGGAGGGGGATCGAGCAGTACTTC.

This chain joins TRBV28 and TRBJ2-5; possibly TRBD1 for D (5 bases). V dropped 6 bases and J dropped 1 base, with 9 bases sitting between them. From germline, CDR1 is MDHEN and CDR2 SYDVKM. The length of the CDR3 is 13 residues. The CDR3 loop reads CASSPQVQETQYF. Here the CDR3 DNA reads TGTGCCAGCAGCCCACAGGTCCAAGAGACCCAGTACTTC.

This clone was observed a few times. The same CDR3 also results from other DNA sequences found in this sample. The rearrangement joins TRBV11-2 to TRBJ2-5, with D unclear. The V and J ends lost 5 bases and 2 bases respectively, with 3 bases between them. The CDR3 covers 11 residues. Looked up from germline, CDR1 is SGHAT and CDR2 is FQNNGV. The CDR3 spells CASSPQETQYF. In DNA, the CDR3 is TGTGCCAGCAGCCCTCAAGAGACCCAGTACTTC.

This rearrangement joins TRBV10-3 to TRBJ2-1, with D perhaps TRBD2 (5 bases). The germline V and J ends were trimmed by 3 bases and 4 bases, with 28 bases remaining between them. This CDR3 has 20 residues. Per germline, CDR1 ENHRY and CDR2 SYGVKD. The CDR3 here is CAISDGYYDTIKGGYNEQFF. CDR3 DNA: TGTGCCATCAGTGATGGGTATTACGACACAATCAAAGGAGGATACAATGAGCAGTTCTTC.

This chain uses TRBV7-8 with TRBJ1-6; 7 bases align to TRBD1. Losses at the gene ends were 1 base for V and 10 bases for J; bases not matched to a gene: 10. Germline V gene data show CDR1 as SGHVS and CDR2 as FQNEAQ. The CDR3 is 16 amino acids. The CDR3 DNA follows: TGTGCCAGCAGCTTAGGGCCGCGGACAGGAATCTCACCCCTCCACTTT. Translating it yields CASSLGPRTGISPLHF. The full variable domain, completed using reference TRBV7-8 and TRBJ1-6, is GAGVSQSPRYKVAKRGQDVALRCDPISGHVSLFWYQQALGQGPEFLTYFQNEAQLDKSGLPSDRFFAERPEGSVSTLKIQRTQQEDSAVYLCASSLGPRTGISPLHFGNGTRLTVT.

V is TRBV7-8 and J is TRBJ1-3, with D uncertain. Germline V lookup: CDR1 SGHVS, CDR2 FQNEAQ. CDR3 length: 14 amino acids. V was pared by 5 bases and J by 3 bases, with 11 bases between. Here the CDR3 DNA reads TGTGCCAGCAGCGCAACTAACGGTGGAAACACCATATATTTT. Translated: CASSATNGGNTIYF. The variable domain in full, completed from reference TRBV7-8 and TRBJ1-3, reads GAGVSQSPRYKVAKRGQDVALRCDPISGHVSLFWYQQALGQGPEFLTYFQNEAQLDKSGLPSDRFFAERPEGSVSTLKIQRTQQEDSAVYLCASSATNGGNTIYFGEGSWLTVV.

The gene calls are TRBV30 and TRBJ1-3, with D maybe TRBD1 (6 bases). This CDR3 has 14 residues. The germline V and J ends were trimmed by 0 bases and 1 base, with 7 bases remaining between them. Looked up from germline, CDR1 is GTSNPN and CDR2 is SVGIG (reference sequence). The CDR3 loop reads CAWSVGGSGNTIYF. The CDR3 coding sequence is TGTGCCTGGAGTGTAGGGGGATCTGGAAACACCATATATTTT.